The sequence of this T cell receptor (beta chain) was determined in a study of technical replicates of blood from several donors. Measured with immunoSEQ multiplex PCR; TCRdb has only the in-frame clones, and not every one. The sample contains approximately 90,000 clones, 95% of which appear only once. This CDR3 region has 16 residues. The J segment lost 4 bases and the V segment lost 5 bases, leaving 11 bases of the junction unmatched. In germline, CDR1 is MDHEN, CDR2 SYDVKM. The TCR was taken from a human donor in good health. The sample consisted of T cells isolated from PBMCs. V usage is TRBV28 and J usage is TRBJ1-2; 9 nucleotides align to TRBD1. DNA for the CDR3: TGTGCCAGCAGTGGACTTACAGGGGGCGCGGGCTATGGCTACACCTTC. Its protein product is CASSGLTGGAGYGYTF.